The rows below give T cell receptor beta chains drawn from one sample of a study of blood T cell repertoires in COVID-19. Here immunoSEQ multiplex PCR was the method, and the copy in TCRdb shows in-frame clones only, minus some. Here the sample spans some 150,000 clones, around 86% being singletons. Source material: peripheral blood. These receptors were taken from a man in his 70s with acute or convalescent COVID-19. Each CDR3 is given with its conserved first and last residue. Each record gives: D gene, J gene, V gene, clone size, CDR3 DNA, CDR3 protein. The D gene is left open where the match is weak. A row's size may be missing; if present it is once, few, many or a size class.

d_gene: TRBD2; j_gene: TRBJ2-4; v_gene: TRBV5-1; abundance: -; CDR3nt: TGCGCCAGCAGCTTGGACCTTTGGGCTAGCGGGAGATCCCCAGCCAAAAACATTCAGTACTTC; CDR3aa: CASSLDLWASGRSPAKNIQYF
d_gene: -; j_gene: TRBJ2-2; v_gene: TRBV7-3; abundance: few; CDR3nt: TGTGCCAGCAGCCGCGACACCGGGGAGCTGTTTTTT; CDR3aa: CASSRDTGELFF
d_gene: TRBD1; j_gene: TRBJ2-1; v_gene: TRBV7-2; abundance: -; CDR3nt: TGTGCCACCGCTAGGGGGCGCTGGGACAATGAGCAGTTCTTC; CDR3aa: CATARGRWDNEQFF
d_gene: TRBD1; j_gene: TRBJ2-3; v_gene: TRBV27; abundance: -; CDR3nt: TGTGCCAGCAGCTTCTCCAGGGGGGATACGCAGTATTTT; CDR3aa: CASSFSRGDTQYF
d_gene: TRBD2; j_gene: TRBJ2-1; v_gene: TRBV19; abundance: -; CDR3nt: TGTGCCAGTAGTATCGGTAGCGGGACCTACAATGAGCAGTTCTTC; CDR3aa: CASSIGSGTYNEQFF
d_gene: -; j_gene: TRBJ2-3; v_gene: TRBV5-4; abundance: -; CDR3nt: TGTGCCAGCAGCTTGAGCCCTATCATTGAAAACACAGATACGCAGTATTTT; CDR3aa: CASSLSPIIENTDTQYF
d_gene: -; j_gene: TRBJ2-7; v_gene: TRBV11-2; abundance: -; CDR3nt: TGTGCCAGCAGCTTATCCCAGGGGGGATACGAGCAGTACTTC; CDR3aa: CASSLSQGGYEQYF
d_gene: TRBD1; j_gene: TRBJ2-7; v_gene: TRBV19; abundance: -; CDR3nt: TGTGCCAGTAGTACGGGGACAGGGGCCGGCGACGAGCAGTACTTC; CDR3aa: CASSTGTGAGDEQYF
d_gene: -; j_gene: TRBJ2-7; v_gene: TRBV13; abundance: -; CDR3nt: TGTGCCAGCAGCATAGGTTCCCTTCGCTCCTACGAGCAGTACTTC; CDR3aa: CASSIGSLRSYEQYF
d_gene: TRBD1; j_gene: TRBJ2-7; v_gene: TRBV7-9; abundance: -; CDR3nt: TGTGCCAGCAGAAACAGGGGAAACGAGCAGTACTTC; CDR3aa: CASRNRGNEQYF
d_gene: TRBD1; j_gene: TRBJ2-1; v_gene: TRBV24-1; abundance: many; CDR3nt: TGTGCCACCAGTGCCACAGGGGACAGTGAGCAGTTCTTC; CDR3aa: CATSATGDSEQFF
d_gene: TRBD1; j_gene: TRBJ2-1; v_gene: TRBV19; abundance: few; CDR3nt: TGTGCCAGTAGTATCTTTCATGGACAGGGTGACCTTAATGAGCAGTTCTTC; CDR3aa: CASSIFHGQGDLNEQFF
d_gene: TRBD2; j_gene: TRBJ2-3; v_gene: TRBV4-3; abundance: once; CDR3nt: TGCGCCAGCAGCCAAGATAGCGGGAGGGCGTCAGATACGCAGTATTTT; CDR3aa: CASSQDSGRASDTQYF
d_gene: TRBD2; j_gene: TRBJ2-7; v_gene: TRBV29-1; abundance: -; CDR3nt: TGCAGCGTGGGAACTAGCGGGAGAGGTCATACCTACGAGCAGTACTTC; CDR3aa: CSVGTSGRGHTYEQYF
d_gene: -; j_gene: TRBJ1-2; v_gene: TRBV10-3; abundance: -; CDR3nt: TGTGCCATCAGTGAGTTTGCAGGAGGGAAGGGCTACACCTTC; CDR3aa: CAISEFAGGKGYTF
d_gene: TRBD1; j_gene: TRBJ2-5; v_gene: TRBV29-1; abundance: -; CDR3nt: TGCAGCGTTGACAGGGGGCAGACCCAGTACTTC; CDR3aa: CSVDRGQTQYF
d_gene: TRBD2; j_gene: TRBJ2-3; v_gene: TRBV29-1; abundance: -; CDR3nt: TGCAGCGTTGACCTTAGCGGGACGGGGACAGATACGCAGTATTTT; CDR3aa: CSVDLSGTGTDTQYF
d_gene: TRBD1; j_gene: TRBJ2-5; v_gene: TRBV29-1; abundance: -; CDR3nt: TGCAGCGTTGCGGGACAGGATCAAGAGACCCAGTACTTC; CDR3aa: CSVAGQDQETQYF
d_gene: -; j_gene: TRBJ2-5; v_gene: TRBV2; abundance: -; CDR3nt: TGTGCCAGCAGAGGCGGGCGGGCCCAAGAGACCCAGTACTTC; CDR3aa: CASRGGRAQETQYF
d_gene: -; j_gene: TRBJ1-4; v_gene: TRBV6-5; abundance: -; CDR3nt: TGTGCCAGCAGTTACTCGACAGGCGAGAGTGAAAAACTGTTTTTT; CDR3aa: CASSYSTGESEKLFF
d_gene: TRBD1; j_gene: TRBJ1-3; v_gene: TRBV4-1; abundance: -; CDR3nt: TGCGCCAGCAGCCAAGCCCGAAGGACAGGGGCAAACACCATATATTTT; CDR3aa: CASSQARRTGANTIYF
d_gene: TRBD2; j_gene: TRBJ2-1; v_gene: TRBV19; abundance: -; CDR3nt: TGTGCCAGTAGTATCGTGAGCGGGAGGGCCTTCGATGAGCAGTTCTTC; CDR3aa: CASSIVSGRAFDEQFF
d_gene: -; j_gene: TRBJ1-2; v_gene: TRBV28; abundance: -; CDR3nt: TGTGCCAGCAGGGAAGGAGTCTATGGCTACACCTTC; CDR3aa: CASREGVYGYTF
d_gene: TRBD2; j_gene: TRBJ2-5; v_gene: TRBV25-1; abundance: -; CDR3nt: TGTGCCAGCAGTACGGGACTAGCGGGAGTGGAGACCCAGTACTTC; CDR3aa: CASSTGLAGVETQYF
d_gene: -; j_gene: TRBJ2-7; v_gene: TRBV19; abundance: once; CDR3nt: TGTGCCAGTAGTCAGGATCTAAGCTCCTACGAGCAGTACTTC; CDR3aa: CASSQDLSSYEQYF
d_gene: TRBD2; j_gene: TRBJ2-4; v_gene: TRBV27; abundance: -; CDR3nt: TGTGCCAGCAGTTTGGGAGGGCACAGTTCAAACATTCAGTACTTC; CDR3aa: CASSLGGHSSNIQYF
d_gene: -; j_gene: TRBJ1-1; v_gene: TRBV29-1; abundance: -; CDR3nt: TGCAGCTCAAGGGACTTAAGTGGCACTGAAGCTTTCTTT; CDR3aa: CSSRDLSGTEAFF
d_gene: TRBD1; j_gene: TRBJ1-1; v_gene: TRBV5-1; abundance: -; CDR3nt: TGCGCCAGCAGCTCGGGACAGGCCGACACTGAAGCTTTCTTT; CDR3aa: CASSSGQADTEAFF
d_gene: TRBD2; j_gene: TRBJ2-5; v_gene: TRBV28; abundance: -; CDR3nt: TGTGCCAGCAGTCAGCGCGGGGGGGCCAAAGAGACCCAGTACTTC; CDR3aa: CASSQRGGAKETQYF
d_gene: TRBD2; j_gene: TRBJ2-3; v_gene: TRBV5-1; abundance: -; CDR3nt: TGCGCCAGCAGGCCGGGACTAGCGGGCTCAGATACGCAGTATTTT; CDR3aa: CASRPGLAGSDTQYF
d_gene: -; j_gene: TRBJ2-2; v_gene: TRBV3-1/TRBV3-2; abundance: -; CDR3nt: TGTGCCAGCAGCCAGAGTCGTTCCGGGGAGCTGTTTTTT; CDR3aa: CASSQSRSGELFF
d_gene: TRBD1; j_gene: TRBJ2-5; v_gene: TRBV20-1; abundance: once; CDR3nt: TGCAGTGCTAGTATTGGGACAGGCATCCAAGAGACCCAGTACTTC; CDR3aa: CSASIGTGIQETQYF